These 15 T cell receptor beta chains were all obtained from the same sample, sequenced in a study of spatial heterogeneity in lung cancer (dated 2019 in TCRdb). According to the study, the label for this sample's time point signals: sample taken at primary tumor resection. Whole RNA extracted from tumor and nontumor lung tissue, or from cryopreserved PBMC samples, was used for TCR sequencing without cell sorting. Library prep was done by 5' RACE. Sequencing was carried out with a NextSeq 500. The public reads were quality trimmed at Q25 with fastp and then assembled into clones with MiXCR by TCRdb, keeping productive beta chains. Rows are unified per CDR3 protein, each entry keeping the most common DNA and genes. The sample table contains roughly 82,000 distinct CDR3 sequences; only one count was recorded for approximately 12% of them. The ten largest clones represent roughly 4.5% of the sample. Material: PBMCs, obtained at surgery. Receptors originate from a male donor with early-stage non-small cell lung cancer.

The rearrangement uses TRBV20-1 and TRBJ1-1; perhaps TRBD1 as D (5 bases). Germline V gene lookup returns CDR1 DFQATT and CDR2 SNEGSKA (reference sequence). The CDR3 totals 14 residues. Trimming took 0 bases from V and 5 from J, leaving 13 bases between them. As DNA, the CDR3 is TGCAGTGCTAGAGAAGGAGGGGCAGGTACTGAAGCTTTCTTT. This codes for CSAREGGAGTEAFF.

In its sample, this clonotype was seen a few times. The chain joins TRBV18 to TRBJ1-5; the D gene is possibly TRBD1 (6 bases). Germline values: CDR1 KGHSH, CDR2 LQKENI. V lost 1 base, J lost 4 bases, and 14 bases lay in between. The CDR3 sequence is 16 residues long. CDR3: CASSPQVGGRNQPQHF. The CDR3 DNA is TGTGCCAGCTCACCACAGGTAGGGGGTAGGAATCAGCCCCAGCATTTT.

The rearrangement uses TRBV6-1 and TRBJ2-2; TRBD2 might be the D (5 bases). V lost 2 bases and J lost 9, with 13 bases in between. The CDR3 totals 14 residues. Germline V gene sequence: CDR1 MNHNS, CDR2 SASEGT. The CDR3 loop is CASSESEVPRELFF. The DNA of the CDR3 is TGTGCCAGCAGTGAATCGGAGGTCCCCCGGGAGCTGTTTTTT.

This clonotype was recorded at least ten times. The gene calls are TRBV18 and TRBJ1-1, with 10 bases lining up with TRBD1. V lost 3 bases to trimming and J lost 5 bases; unmatched junction nucleotides: 3. The CDR3 is 14 amino acids. Per the germline V gene, CDR1 is KGHSH and CDR2 is LQKENI. CDR3 DNA sequence: TGTGCCAGCTCACCCGGACAGGGGGAAACTGAAGCTTTCTTT. Encoded protein: CASSPGQGETEAFF. Full variable domain (remainder filled in from reference TRBV18 and TRBJ1-1): NAGVMQNPRHLVRRRGQEARLRCSPMKGHSHVYWYRQLPEEGLKFMVYLQKENIIDESGMPKERFSAEFPKEGPSILRIQQVVRGDSAAYFCASSPGQGETEAFFGQGTRLTVV.

This clonotype was observed a handful of times. The gene calls are TRBV7-9 and TRBJ2-3; D gene ambiguous. The V gene's germline CDR1 is SEHNR and CDR2 FQNEAQ (reference sequence). There are 13 residues in the CDR3. The germline V and J ends were trimmed by 3 bases and 5 bases, with 9 bases remaining between them. The CDR3 nucleotides read TGTGCCAGCAGCTTCGGGTCCGGAGATACGCAGTATTTT. This translates into CASSFGSGDTQYF.

This clonotype has only a few counts. J is TRBJ2-1 and V is TRBV20-1; D possibly uses TRBD1 or TRBD2 (7 bases each). The CDR3 has 16 amino acids. Trimming removed 6 bases from V and 10 bases from J, with 28 bases in between. CDR1 is DFQATT, CDR2 SNEGSKA, per germline (reference sequence). The CDR3 DNA reads as TGCAGTGCGGTCTTCTTGACAGGGAGGGGAGTTGGGGAGCAGTTCTTC. It codes for CSAVFLTGRGVGEQFF.

By sample fraction, this clonotype is medium-sized. The chain carries TRBV13 and TRBJ1-1; D is uncertain. The CDR3 totals 14 residues. V lost 5 bases, J lost 4 bases, and 14 bases lay in between. Germline V gene lookup returns CDR1 PRHDT and CDR2 FYEKMQ (reference sequence). The CDR3 loop reads CASSISRETTEAFF. In DNA, the CDR3 is TGTGCCAGCAGCATCTCCCGGGAGACCACTGAAGCTTTCTTT.

The rearrangement joins TRBV7-9 to TRBJ1-2, with D uncertain. Trimming took off 5 bases at V and 0 bases at J, with 16 bases between the two ends. The CDR3 totals 16 residues. Germline lookup yields CDR1 SEHNR and CDR2 FQNEAQ (reference sequence). CDR3 DNA sequence: TGTGCCAGCAGCCGGGCGGCAGGAACTTCTAACTATGGCTACACCTTC. Translation: CASSRAAGTSNYGYTF.

This clonotype was picked up many times. The V gene is TRBV7-2, the J gene TRBJ1-2; TRBD1 matches at 8 bases. This CDR3 spans 14 amino acids. The germline gives CDR1 SGHTA, CDR2 FQGNSA. The V segment lost 2 bases and the J segment 2 bases; nucleotides outside the gene matches: 1. CDR3 region: CASSLNRGNYGYTF. CDR3 in DNA: TGTGCCAGCAGCTTAAACAGGGGGAACTATGGCTACACCTTC. The full variable domain, with the rest looked up from reference TRBV7-2 and TRBJ1-2, is GAGVSQSPSNKVTEKGKDVELRCDPISGHTALYWYRQSLGQGLEFLIYFQGNSAPDKSGLPSDRFSAERTGGSVSTLTIQRTQQEDSAVYLCASSLNRGNYGYTFGSGTRLTVV.

This clonotype appeared a few times. The V and J genes are TRBV5-1 and TRBJ2-6; D gene uncertain. The CDR3 loop spans 16 amino acids. Germline V CDR1 and CDR2: SGHRS, YFSETQ. Trimming removed 7 bases from V and 0 bases from J, with 14 bases in between. In DNA, the CDR3 is TGCGCCAGCGGCAGTGGGCAAAACTCTGGGGCCAACGTCCTGACTTTC. Translating gives CASGSGQNSGANVLTF.

This clonotype has a count of ten or more. The chain couples TRBV2 to TRBJ1-1, with no clear D. The germline gives CDR1 SNHLY, CDR2 FYNNEI. The CDR3 covers 11 residues. V was shortened by 8 bases and J by 11 bases, with 15 bases between the two germline ends. The CDR3 bases are TGTGCCAGCCCATCGGGCAGCGTGGCTTTCTTT. The encoded protein is CASPSGSVAFF.

Only a few counts were recorded for this clonotype. The chain links TRBV5-1 to TRBJ1-1; D not certain. The CDR3 runs to 16 residues. From germline, CDR1 is SGHRS and CDR2 YFSETQ. V lost 4 bases and J 1 base, leaving 17 bases between the germline ends. The CDR3 here is CASSENPSIGNTEAFF. The CDR3 bases are TGCGCCAGCAGCGAGAACCCGTCAATAGGGAACACTGAAGCTTTCTTT.

This sequence joins TRBV29-1 and TRBJ1-2, with D unclear. The V and J ends lost 4 bases and 8 bases respectively, with 11 bases between them. Germline V gene lookup returns CDR1 SQVTM and CDR2 ANQGSEA. The CDR3 loop spans 11 amino acids. The chain's CDR3 is CSVATLGGYTF. The CDR3 DNA reads as TGCAGCGTTGCAACCCTAGGGGGCTACACCTTC.

The chain joins TRBV5-1 to TRBJ1-6; 7 nucleotides agree with TRBD1. Unmatched junction bases numbered 9, after V lost 3 bases and J lost 6 bases. Germline CDR1 reads SGHRS; CDR2 reads YFSETQ. This CDR3 contains 16 residues. The CDR3 region has the DNA TGCGCCAGCAGCTACCAACCGGGACAGACTAATTCACCCCTCCACTTT. It yields the protein CASSYQPGQTNSPLHF.

CDR3 residues: CATSDLGGTDEQFF. The CDR3 DNA follows: TGTGCCACCAGTGATTTGGGGGGGACCGATGAGCAGTTCTTC. This chain links TRBV24-1 with TRBJ2-1; a weak D match, TRBD2 (6 bases). CDR3 size: 14 residues. Germline values: CDR1 KGHDR, CDR2 SFDVKD. The ends were cut back, 0 bases at V and 8 bases at J, with 10 bases in the middle.